This TCR beta chain was identified in a study of T cells in localized non-small cell lung cancer (dated by TCRdb to about 2020). With respect to the entire study: T cell repertoires of approximately 250 early-stage NSCLC patients were analyzed, with tumors being compared against uninvolved tumor-adjacent lungs. The cohort consisted of a few hundred treatment-naive NSCLC patients whose localized lung tumors had been resected. A mean age of around 66 years was recorded for the NSCLC patients, of whom around 120 were male and 85 to 110 were female.

On the study overall, not on this receptor specifically: Uninvolved tumor-adjacent lung showed the highest T cell clonality, higher than tumor, which suggests more focused antigenic responses in the uninvolved tumor-adjacent lung. Because multi-region sequencing of the tumors was not done, intratumor heterogeneity could not be ruled out. A median of 57 of the top 100 tumor clones turned up in the paired uninvolved adjacent lung, and around 27 of those clones also ranked among the top 100 of that same adjacent lung. Because the study design was exploratory, TCR variables were selected using unadjusted p-values without false-discovery rate correction. Longer overall survival was associated with higher blood T cell density, whereas shorter survival was associated with higher adjacent-lung clonality.

At diagnosis, tumor, uninvolved tumor-adjacent lung and peripheral blood were collected and then preserved as a mix of FFPE and fresh-frozen material. For TCR repertoire profiling, blood samples were analyzed as peripheral blood mononuclear cells. The germline V gene gives CDR1 as MGHRA and CDR2 as YSYEKL. The germline ends are 11 bases apart after V is trimmed by 0 bases and J by 6 bases. The CDR3, from cysteine to phenylalanine, totals 14 residues. CDR3 DNA is the only sequence kept; it has 42 bases, read in frame from the first base. The immunoSEQ Assay was used to sequence TCR beta CDR3 regions from DNA. For the original study's pipeline: To compute T cell density, TCR beta template counts were normalized to usable DNA, which was estimated by amplifying housekeeping genes. Using the preseqR package, richness was estimated by extrapolating to 120,000 templates for tissue samples and 400,000 templates for PBMC samples. Clonality was defined as one minus Pielou's evenness. Tissue-enriched TCRs were identified through differential abundance testing performed on productive amino-acid clonotypes, with a minimum total count of 5 and an alpha of 0.1. The Jaccard Index and the Morisita Overlap Index were used to measure how much the repertoires overlapped between compartments. TCR beta CDR3s were clustered by GLIPH together with public tetramer-defined viral CDR3s, and at least three viral sequences plus V-gene enrichment were required for viral motifs. The immuneACCESS repertoire file appears here via TCRdb, limited to in-frame rearrangements. These files lack a portion of the clones; in checked studies, under half of the deficit traces to unresolved V genes, and the cause of the others is not known. V, J and clone size derive from that table, while D and trimming were established from the DNA sequence. The sample yields tens of thousands of clones; under 85% were counted once. Just under 20% of the sample is in the top ten clones.

Comments on this clone: Its antigen remains undetermined. No base quality values were provided; no much bigger clone lies one nucleotide off.

The TCR sequence derives from a female donor over 55 with stage II squamous cell lung carcinoma. The sequences come from peripheral blood, collected before any cancer treatment. Recombination linked TRBV4-1 to TRBJ1-1, with the D gene too uncertain to name. The CDR3 reads CASSQDGSGAEAFF. The DNA sequence is TGCGCCAGCAGCCAAGATGGTTCTGGGGCTGAAGCTTTCTTT.